Each of the 23 T cell receptor beta chains below was sequenced from the same sample in a study of T cell responses to AZD1222 COVID-19 vaccine (dated by TCRdb to 2020 to 2023). The sample's time point label, in plain terms: about 28 days (+/-7) after the second vaccine dose. Receptor amplification or capture employed the immunoSEQ multiplex PCR assay. TCRdb provides this immuneACCESS table in a form limited to in-frame rearrangements. Some clones are lacking; in checked studies, under half of them reflect an unresolved V gene, and why the rest are absent is not known. This sample comprises 70,000 to 95,000 clones, approximately 90% of them detected only once. The ten biggest clones cover approximately 8% of the sample. The source was peripheral blood, collected 28 days after the second AZD1222 dose. The receptor set was obtained from an adult who received the AZD1222 COVID-19 vaccine.

This rearrangement joins TRBV24-1 to TRBJ2-5, with D perhaps being TRBD1 or TRBD2 (6 bases each). The germline V gene has CDR1 KGHDR and CDR2 SFDVKD. The CDR3 runs 13 residues. The V end lost 4 bases, the J end lost 5 bases, and 10 bases lay between the germline ends. The CDR3 region has the DNA TGTGCCACCAGTGAGGGGGGCCGGGAGACCCAGTACTTC. Amino acid sequence: CATSEGGRETQYF.

The chain recombines TRBV28 with TRBJ2-7, with no clear D. This CDR3 is built from 17 residues. Germline CDR1 reads MDHEN; CDR2 reads SYDVKM. V dropped 6 bases and J dropped 2 bases, with 23 bases sitting between them. The CDR3 DNA reads as TGTGCCAGCAGGCCCCAAAGTGGCGGATGGACCCCCTACGAGCAGTACTTC. This encodes CASRPQSGGWTPYEQYF. The entire variable domain, with the rest obtained from reference TRBV28 and TRBJ2-7, is as follows: DVKVTQSSRYLVKRTGEKVFLECVQDMDHENMFWYRQDPGLGLRLIYFSYDVKMKEKGDIPEGYSVSREKKERFSLILESASTNQTSMYLCASRPQSGGWTPYEQYFGPGTRLTVT.

The genes are TRBV18 and TRBJ2-1, with 7 positions matching TRBD2. CDR3 size: 15 residues. The junction had 3 bases not matched to a gene; V was cut back by 2 bases and J by 2 bases. The germline V gene has CDR1 KGHSH and CDR2 LQKENI. The CDR3 protein is CASSPAGVTYNEQFF. The CDR3 DNA reads TGTGCCAGCTCACCAGCGGGAGTAACCTACAATGAGCAGTTCTTC.

This clone was recorded a few times. The chain joins TRBV7-2 to TRBJ2-1; D might be TRBD1 or TRBD2, each matching 6 bases. Germline V CDR1 and CDR2: SGHTA, FQGNSA. The CDR3 sequence is 16 residues long. The ends were cut back, 1 base at V and 10 bases at J, with 20 bases in the middle. As DNA, the CDR3 is TGTGCCAGCAGCTTAGTCATCGGGGGCAGTCAGAGCGAGCAGTTCTTC. It codes for CASSLVIGGSQSEQFF.

The V gene is TRBV5-1, the J gene TRBJ2-5; D is undetermined. In germline, CDR1 is SGHRS, CDR2 YFSETQ. V shed 4 bases and J shed 4 bases, with 8 bases lying between them. The CDR3 runs to 12 residues. CDR3 sequence: CASSVQGETQYF. In nucleotides, the CDR3 is TGCGCCAGCAGCGTGCAAGGAGAGACCCAGTACTTC.

The CDR3 DNA follows: TGTGCCAGCAGTGACTCTGGGGCCAACGTCCTGACTTTC. This codes for CASSDSGANVLTF. V and J are TRBV6-4 and TRBJ2-6, with D uncertain. CDR1 is MRHNA and CDR2 is SNTAGT in the germline V gene. There are 13 residues in the CDR3. Trimming removed 0 bases at V and 3 bases at J, with 0 bases between.

This chain links TRBV5-8 with TRBJ2-2; TRBD1 might be the D (6 bases). The CDR3 covers 14 residues. Trimming removed 6 bases from V and 5 bases from J, with 14 bases in between. Germline values: CDR1 SGHTS, CDR2 YDEGEE. The CDR3 is CASTLGQGTGELFF. The CDR3 region has the DNA TGTGCCAGCACCCTTGGCCAGGGGACCGGGGAGCTGTTTTTT.

The CDR3 protein is CASSLGRQVIGYEQYF. In DNA, the CDR3 is TGTGCCAGCAGCTTAGGGAGACAGGTCATTGGCTACGAGCAGTACTTC. V is TRBV7-2 and J is TRBJ2-7, with D possibly TRBD1 on 6 matching bases. The CDR3 runs 16 residues. Germline CDR1 is SGHTA and CDR2 is FQGNSA. V lost 1 base to trimming and J lost 3 bases, with 16 bases between them.

The chain recombines TRBV7-2 with TRBJ2-5; 13 bases are a match to TRBD2. The V segment lost 6 bases and the J segment 5 bases; nucleotides outside the gene matches: 9. The CDR3 covers 16 residues. Germline V gene sequence: CDR1 SGHTA, CDR2 FQGNSA. The DNA for the CDR3 is TGTGCCAGCAGGCCTACTAGCGGGAGGGCCCAGGAGACCCAGTACTTC. Protein: CASRPTSGRAQETQYF. Variable domain in full (rest from reference TRBV7-2 and TRBJ2-5): GAGVSQSPSNKVTEKGKDVELRCDPISGHTALYWYRQSLGQGLEFLIYFQGNSAPDKSGLPSDRFSAERTGGSVSTLTIQRTQQEDSAVYLCASRPTSGRAQETQYFGPGTRLLVL.

This clone has just one count. The V call is TRBV10-1, the J call TRBJ2-2; no clear D gene. The V end was cut by 2 bases, the J end by 5 bases, with 9 bases between. Germline V gives CDR1 WNHNN, CDR2 SYGVQD (reference sequence). This CDR3 region has 14 residues. CDR3 sequence: CASSEGPLTGELFF. The CDR3 DNA sequence: TGCGCCAGCAGTGAGGGGCCCTTAACCGGGGAGCTGTTTTTT.

The chain is built from TRBV10-3 and TRBJ2-2; 7 positions agree with TRBD1. Germline CDR1 and CDR2: ENHRY and SYGVKD. J lost 2 bases, V lost 7 bases, and 4 bases had no gene match. The CDR3 runs to 14 residues. The CDR3 is CAIKGQVNTGELFF. The DNA of the CDR3 is TGTGCCATCAAAGGACAGGTCAACACCGGGGAGCTGTTTTTT.

The CDR3 bases are TGCGCCAGCAGTAACCTAGCGGGCGACGGGGAGCTGTTTTTT. Its translation is CASSNLAGDGELFF. The chain recombines TRBV5-1 with TRBJ2-2; 8 bases map to TRBD2. The CDR3 is 14 residues long. The germline V gene encodes CDR1 SGHRS and CDR2 YFSETQ. Losses at the gene ends were 5 bases for V and 7 bases for J; bases not matched to a gene: 7.

The chain links TRBV4-1 to TRBJ2-3; 15 bases agree with TRBD2. There are 17 residues in the CDR3. Germline CDR1 reads MGHRA; CDR2 reads YSYEKL. Trimming at V came to 0 bases and at J to 6 bases, leaving 4 bases not matched to a gene. The CDR3 region has the DNA TGCGCCAGCAGCCAAGAGGGGACTAGCGGGAGGCATGATACGCAGTATTTT. Its translation: CASSQEGTSGRHDTQYF.

The chain uses TRBV6-4 and TRBJ2-1, with D possibly matching TRBD2 (5 bases). The CDR3 runs 14 residues. Trimming stripped 0 bases from V and 3 bases from J, with 6 bases between. CDR1 is MRHNA, CDR2 SNTAGT, per germline. This chain's CDR3 is CASSDSGDYNEQFF. The DNA of the CDR3 is TGTGCCAGCAGTGACTCCGGGGACTACAATGAGCAGTTCTTC.

The chain couples TRBV28 to TRBJ1-6, with D uncertain. The CDR3 has 12 residues. V was pared by 4 bases and J by 6 bases, with 4 bases between. The germline V gene has CDR1 MDHEN and CDR2 SYDVKM. Here the CDR3 DNA reads TGTGCCAGCAGTTCCATTAATTCACCCCTCCACTTT. Its protein is CASSSINSPLHF.

The CDR3 loop reads CASSAEENTEAFF. Written as DNA, the CDR3 is TGTGCCAGCAGTGCGGAGGAGAACACTGAAGCTTTCTTT. This chain joins TRBV2 and TRBJ1-1; D gene unclear. Germline CDR1 SNHLY, CDR2 FYNNEI. The ends were cut back, 4 bases at V and 1 base at J, with 7 bases in the middle. The CDR3 contains 13 residues.

The CDR3 DNA reads TGTGCCAGCAGTTACCGCCTCGGGGACGCCTCCTACGAGCAGTACTTC. It codes for CASSYRLGDASYEQYF. This chain connects TRBV28 to TRBJ2-7; D tentatively fits TRBD1 or TRBD2 (5 bases each). The CDR3 is 16 amino acids. Germline CDR1 and CDR2: MDHEN and SYDVKM. With 4 bases removed from V and 0 bases from J, the gap between germline ends came to 16 bases.

The genes are TRBV19 and TRBJ2-6; tentatively, D is TRBD2 (7 bases). V was cut by 5 bases and J by 3 bases, with 11 bases left in between. The CDR3 has 15 residues. Per germline, CDR1 LNHDA and CDR2 SQIVND (reference sequence). This CDR3 reads CASSRGAYGANVLTF. The CDR3 DNA reads as TGTGCCAGTAGTCGGGGGGCTTATGGGGCCAACGTCCTGACTTTC.

The chain links TRBV5-4 to TRBJ2-5, with D possibly TRBD2 on 5 matching bases. The CDR3 loop spans 13 amino acids. Germline assignment: CDR1 SGHNT and CDR2 YYREEE (reference sequence). V lost 4 bases and J lost 5, with 12 bases in between. As DNA, the CDR3 is TGTGCCAGCAGCCCTTTCGGGGAGGAGACCCAGTACTTC. Translating gives CASSPFGEETQYF.

This rearrangement joins TRBV2 to TRBJ1-5; D call uncertain. V lost 3 bases and J lost 6, with 6 bases in between. Germline CDR1 SNHLY, CDR2 FYNNEI. This CDR3 spans 12 amino acids. This CDR3 is CASSDQVQPQHF. The CDR3 nucleotides are TGTGCCAGCAGTGATCAAGTTCAGCCCCAGCATTTT.

V and J are TRBV7-2 and TRBJ2-7; D is ambiguous. Trimming pared 5 bases from V and 7 bases from J, leaving 21 bases between. CDR1 and CDR2 from the germline V gene are SGHTA and FQGNSA. The length of the CDR3 is 15 residues. Written as DNA, the CDR3 is TGTGCCAGCAGCCCCTATTACGGTGAGAAAGGGGAGCAGTACTTC. It translates to CASSPYYGEKGEQYF.

This clone was picked up one time. V and J are TRBV5-1 and TRBJ2-7; TRBD2 aligns across 8 bases. Germline CDR1 and CDR2: SGHRS and YFSETQ. J was trimmed by 6 bases and V by 0 bases; bases with no gene match: 14. This CDR3 contains 17 residues. In DNA form, the CDR3 reads TGCGCCAGCAGCTTGGGGCGAGCGGGAGTGGGTACTGGCGAGCAGTACTTC. It translates to CASSLGRAGVGTGEQYF.

This chain links TRBV9 with TRBJ2-5; D possibly corresponds to TRBD2 (6 bases). The CDR3 runs 16 residues. Trimming removed 3 bases from V and 1 base from J, with 16 bases in between. Germline loops: CDR1 SGDLS, CDR2 YYNGEE. The CDR3 region has the DNA TGTGCCAGCAGCGGGGGCAGGGCGGGGTTCCAAGAGACCCAGTACTTC. Translated: CASSGGRAGFQETQYF.